These T cell receptor beta chains were read from a single sample in a study of T cells in Graves' hyperthyroidism and ophthalmopathy. TCRdb ran MiXCR on the multiplex PCR reads and lists one entry per CDR3 protein. The data show just under 750,000 distinct CDR3 sequences, with roughly 32% seen just once and less than 35% held by the top ten. The sequencing input was blood. These TCRs come from a woman in her thirties or forties with Graves' hyperthyroidism. Both conserved end residues are part of each CDR3. D genes are given only for firm matches. Size tells how often a clone was seen (once, few, many) or the class of an expanded clone, and some rows leave it out.

TRBD1	many	TRBV2	TRBJ1-2	CASSGLGQGNYGYTF	TGTGCCAGCAGTGGGCTGGGACAGGGAAACTATGGCTACACCTTC
NA	many	TRBV7-2	TRBJ2-5	CASSSRWGSGETQYF	TGTGCCAGCAGCTCACGCTGGGGAAGCGGTGAGACCCAGTACTTC
TRBD1	few	TRBV7-6	TRBJ2-5	CASSLGAYLTGGDLEETQYF	TGTGCCAGCAGCTTAGGCGCCTACTTAACAGGGGGAGATTTGGAAGAGACCCAGTACTTC
NA	few	TRBV4-3	TRBJ1-5	CASSQDRGTSNQPQHF	TGCGCCAGCAGCCAAGACCGCGGGACTAGCAATCAGCCCCAGCATTTT
NA	many	TRBV19	TRBJ1-2	CATRDGNYGYTF	TGTGCCACCAGGGACGGTAACTATGGCTACACCTTC
NA	many	TRBV20-1	TRBJ1-1	CSARQANTEAFF	TGCAGTGCTAGACAGGCGAACACTGAAGCTTTCTTT
NA	NA	TRBV9	TRBJ2-2	CASSAPPGTGELFF	TGTGCCAGCAGCGCACCCCCAGGCACCGGGGAGCTGTTTTTT
NA	many	TRBV7-2	TRBJ1-6	CASSLTGFNSPLHF	TGTGCCAGCAGCCTCACAGGGTTTAATTCACCCCTCCACTTT
NA	NA	TRBV4-3	TRBJ2-7	CASSQDMSGNYEQYF	TGCGCCAGCAGCCAAGATATGAGCGGCAACTACGAGCAGTACTTC
TRBD2	NA	TRBV9	TRBJ2-2	CASSVALGLAGPGELFF	TGTGCCAGCAGCGTAGCCCTGGGACTAGCGGGGCCCGGGGAGCTGTTTTTT
NA	many	TRBV29-1	TRBJ1-3	CSVEWAAGNTIYF	TGCAGCGTTGAGTGGGCCGCCGGAAACACCATATATTTT
NA	many	TRBV4-3	TRBJ2-5	CASSLAWSDETQYF	TGCGCCAGCAGCCTTGCTTGGAGTGACGAGACCCAGTACTTC
NA	few	TRBV5-1	TRBJ1-6	CASSLDPLNSPLHF	TGCGCCAGCAGCTTGGACCCCCTAAATTCACCCCTCCACTTT
NA	many	TRBV27	TRBJ1-1	CASREYQGEAFF	TGTGCCAGCAGAGAATACCAGGGGGAAGCTTTCTTT
NA	few	TRBV14	TRBJ1-2	CASRRSDRIYGYTF	TGTGCCAGCAGGCGGTCGGACAGAATCTATGGCTACACCTTC
NA	NA	TRBV15	TRBJ1-5	CATSSEVRGYSNQPQHF	TGTGCCACCAGCAGTGAAGTTAGGGGCTACAGCAATCAGCCCCAGCATTTT
TRBD1	many	TRBV24-1	TRBJ2-1	CATGDREQFF	TGTGCCACCGGGGACAGGGAGCAGTTCTTC
NA	NA	TRBV11-2	TRBJ2-7	CASRPTSGGQYF	TGTGCCAGCAGACCTACCTCCGGGGGACAGTACTTC
TRBD1	NA	TRBV6-5	TRBJ1-2	CASSLRGGSSYGYTF	TGTGCCAGCAGTCTCAGGGGGGGCAGCTCCTATGGCTACACCTTC
TRBD1	few	TRBV4-1	TRBJ2-7	CASSQVGQGDYEQYF	TGCGCCAGCAGCCAAGTAGGACAGGGGGACTACGAGCAGTACTTC
NA	many	TRBV10-3	TRBJ2-6	CAISDGAGANVLTF	TGTGCCATCAGTGACGGGGCTGGGGCCAACGTCCTGACTTTC
NA	few	TRBV9	TRBJ2-6	CASSVVTGITGANVLTF	TGTGCCAGCAGCGTTGTAACAGGGATAACTGGGGCCAACGTCCTGACTTTC
NA	NA	TRBV14	TRBJ1-6	CASSQEKSYNSPLHF	TGTGCCAGCAGCCAAGAGAAGAGCTATAATTCACCCCTCCACTTT
NA	NA	TRBV10-3	TRBJ1-2	CATGTRGYGGYTF	TGTGCTACCGGGACGAGGGGCTACGGTGGCTACACCTTC
TRBD2	once	TRBV5-4	TRBJ2-7	CASSLSTAGVPYEQYF	TGTGCCAGCAGCTTGAGTACGGCGGGAGTACCCTACGAGCAGTACTTC
NA	few	TRBV10-3	TRBJ1-1	CAISVSDRNTEAFF	TGTGCCATCAGTGTATCGGACAGGAACACTGAAGCTTTCTTT
NA	many	TRBV5-4	TRBJ2-5	CASSLGPLETQYF	TGTGCCAGCAGCTTGGGCCCATTGGAGACCCAGTACTTC
TRBD1	NA	TRBV7-9	TRBJ1-4	CASSSSGQGLSGDEKLFF	TGTGCCAGCAGCTCTTCGGGACAGGGCCTCTCTGGGGATGAAAAACTGTTTTTT
NA	few	TRBV10-3	TRBJ1-5	CASSEWQAYSNQPQHF	TGTGCCAGCAGTGAATGGCAGGCCTATAGCAATCAGCCCCAGCATTTT
NA	NA	TRBV7-2	TRBJ2-7	CASSPPGTGRAYEQYF	TGTGCCAGCTCACCACCGGGCACGGGGCGCGCCTACGAGCAGTACTTC
TRBD1	many	TRBV7-9	TRBJ1-2	CASSLQDRDYGYTF	TGTGCCAGCAGTCTTCAGGACAGGGATTATGGCTACACCTTC
NA	NA	TRBV29-1	TRBJ1-2	CSVAGTSYGYTF	TGCAGCGTTGCCGGGACCTCCTATGGCTACACCTTC
NA	NA	TRBV7-2	TRBJ1-1	CASSQQQGTGWTEAFF	TGTGCCAGCAGCCAGCAACAGGGAACGGGGTGGACTGAAGCTTTCTTT
NA	many	TRBV9	TRBJ1-1	CASSVRRNTEAFF	TGTGCCAGCAGCGTGAGAAGGAACACTGAAGCTTTCTTT